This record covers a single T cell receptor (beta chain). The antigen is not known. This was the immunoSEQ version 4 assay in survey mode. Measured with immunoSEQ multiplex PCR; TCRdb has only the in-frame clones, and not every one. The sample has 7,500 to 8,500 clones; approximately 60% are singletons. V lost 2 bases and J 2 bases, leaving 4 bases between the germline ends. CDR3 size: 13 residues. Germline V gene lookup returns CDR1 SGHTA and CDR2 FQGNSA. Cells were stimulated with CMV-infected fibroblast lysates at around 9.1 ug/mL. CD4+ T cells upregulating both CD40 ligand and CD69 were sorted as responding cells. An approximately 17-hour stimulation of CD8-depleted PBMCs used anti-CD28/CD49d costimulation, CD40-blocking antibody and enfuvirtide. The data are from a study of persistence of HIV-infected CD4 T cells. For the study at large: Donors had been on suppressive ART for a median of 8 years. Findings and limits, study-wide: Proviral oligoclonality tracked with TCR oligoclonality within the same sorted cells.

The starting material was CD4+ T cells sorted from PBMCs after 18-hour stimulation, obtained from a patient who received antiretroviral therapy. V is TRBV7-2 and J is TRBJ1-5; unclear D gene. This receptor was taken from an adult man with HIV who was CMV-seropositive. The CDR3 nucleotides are TGTGCCAGCAGCTTAAGGGGCAATCAGCCCCAGCATTTT. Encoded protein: CASSLRGNQPQHF.